Below, one TCR beta chain is given with its context. Its matching antigen is unknown. Between the trimmed V and J ends, which lost 1 base and 1 base, there was a span of 6 bases. The CDR3 has 14 amino acids. In germline, CDR1 is MRHNA, CDR2 SNTAGT. These data originate in a study of CD8 T cells in ankylosing spondylitis. Whole-study results and caveats: A number of the motif variants had already been described in reactive arthritis synovial fluid and blood. Disease-linked clones, CD8+, were relatively rare in peripheral blood. Within ankylosing spondylitis blood, a TCR beta motif made up of several highly homologous variants appeared to be characteristic.

Construction of TCR beta libraries was performed using quantitative 5'-RACE with molecular barcodes. TCRdb ran MiXCR on the 5' RACE reads and lists one entry per CDR3 protein. The table records around 250,000 distinct CDR3 sequences, roughly a third of them present only once. The sample consisted of blood, either unsorted or a sorted T cell fraction (not recorded which). The receptor was derived from a male donor with ankylosing spondylitis or in good health (not recorded which). This rearrangement joins TRBV6-4 to TRBJ2-3; D might be TRBD2 (5 bases). CDR3 nucleotide sequence: TGTGCCAGCAGTGACTTGGGAGGCACAGATACGCAGTATTTT. Translated, it gives CASSDLGGTDTQYF.